The present entry profiles one T cell receptor beta chain with its context. This specimen comes from a study of blood T cell repertoires in COVID-19. Background on the study: The United States, Italy and Spain were the sources of the acute and convalescent COVID-19 samples.

The CDR3 covers 11 residues. V was clipped by 3 bases and J by 5 bases, with 5 bases between them. The germline V gene encodes CDR1 LNHDA and CDR2 SQIVND (reference sequence). Repertoires were generated with immunoSEQ multiplex PCR, while TCRdb's copy carries only in-frame clones and drops some. The profile shows hundreds of thousands of clones, roughly four fifths of them singletons. The TCR sequence derives from a woman aged 40-49 years with active or convalescent COVID-19. The sample consisted of peripheral blood. This rearrangement joins TRBV19 to TRBJ2-7; TRBD2 might be the D (5 bases). The CDR3 is CASSIGNEQYF. The CDR3, as DNA: TGTGCCAGTAGTATCGGGAACGAGCAGTACTTC.